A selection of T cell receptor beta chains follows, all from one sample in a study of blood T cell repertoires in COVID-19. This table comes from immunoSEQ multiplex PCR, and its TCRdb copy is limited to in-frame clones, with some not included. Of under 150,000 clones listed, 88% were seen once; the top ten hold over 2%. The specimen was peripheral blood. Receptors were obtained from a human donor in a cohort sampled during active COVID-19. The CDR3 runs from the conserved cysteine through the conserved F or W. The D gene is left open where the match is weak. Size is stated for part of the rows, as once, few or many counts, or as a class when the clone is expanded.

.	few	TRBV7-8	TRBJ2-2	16	CASSLVQGLDTGELFF	TGTGCCAGCAGCTTAGTTCAGGGATTGGACACCGGGGAGCTGTTTTTT
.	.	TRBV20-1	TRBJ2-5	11	CSPRRSGSQYF	TGCAGCCCTCGCCGTAGCGGCTCGCAGTACTTC
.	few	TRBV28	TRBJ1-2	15	CASSFRLGSSRGYTF	TGTGCCAGCAGTTTTCGGCTAGGAAGTTCTAGGGGCTACACCTTC
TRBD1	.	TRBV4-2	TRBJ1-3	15	CASSQVGQAGNTIYF	TGTGCCAGCAGCCAAGTAGGACAGGCGGGAAACACCATATATTTT
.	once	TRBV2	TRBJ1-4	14	CASSEGQVDEKLFF	TGTGCCAGCAGTGAAGGACAGGTGGATGAAAAACTGTTTTTT
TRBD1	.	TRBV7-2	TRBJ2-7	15	CASSESGQGGSEQYF	TGTGCCAGCAGCGAATCGGGACAGGGCGGTTCCGAGCAGTACTTC
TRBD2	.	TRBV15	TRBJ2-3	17	CATSRVGAAGSTDTQYF	TGTGCCACCAGCCGAGTAGGGGCAGCGGGGAGCACAGATACGCAGTATTTT
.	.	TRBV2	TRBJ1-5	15	CASSGNSGSNQPQHF	TGTGCCAGCAGTGGTAACAGTGGCAGCAATCAGCCCCAGCATTTT
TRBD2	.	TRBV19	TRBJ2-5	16	CASSTYLAGGKETQYF	TGTGCCAGTAGTACCTATCTAGCGGGGGGCAAAGAGACCCAGTACTTC
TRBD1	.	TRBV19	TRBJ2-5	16	CASSKRDRGIQETQYF	TGTGCCAGTAGTAAACGGGACAGGGGTATCCAAGAGACCCAGTACTTC
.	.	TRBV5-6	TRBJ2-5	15	CASSPPPRREETQYF	TGTGCCAGCAGCCCCCCTCCACGGAGAGAAGAGACCCAGTACTTC
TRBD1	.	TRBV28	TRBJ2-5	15	CASSPGIGGKETQYF	TGTGCCAGCAGTCCCGGGATAGGGGGCAAGGAGACCCAGTACTTC
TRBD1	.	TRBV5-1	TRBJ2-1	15	CASSEGQGAHNEQFF	TGCGCCAGCAGCGAGGGACAGGGGGCCCACAATGAGCAGTTCTTC
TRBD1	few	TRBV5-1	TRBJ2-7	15	CASSPTGTGPSEQYF	TGCGCCAGCAGCCCCACCGGGACAGGCCCTTCAGAGCAGTACTTC
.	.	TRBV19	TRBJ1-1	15	CASSIDGGSRTEAFF	TGTGCCAGTAGTATAGATGGTGGGTCCAGGACTGAAGCTTTCTTT
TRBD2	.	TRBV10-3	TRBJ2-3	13	CAIGLAGQDTQYF	TGTGCCATCGGCCTAGCGGGTCAAGATACGCAGTATTTT
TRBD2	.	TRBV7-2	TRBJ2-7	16	CASSLARASGGVEQYF	TGTGCCAGCAGCTTAGCGCGGGCTAGCGGGGGGGTTGAGCAGTACTTC
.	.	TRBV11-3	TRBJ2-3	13	CASSYDYTDTQYF	TGTGCCAGCAGCTATGACTACACAGATACGCAGTATTTT
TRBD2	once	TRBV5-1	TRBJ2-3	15	CASRPGLADTDTQYF	TGCGCCAGCAGACCTGGACTAGCGGACACAGATACGCAGTATTTT
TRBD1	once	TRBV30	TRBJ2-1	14	CAWRPTGQGNEQFF	TGTGCCTGGAGACCGACGGGACAGGGAAATGAGCAGTTCTTC
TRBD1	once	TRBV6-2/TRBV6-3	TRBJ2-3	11	CASSTGVPQYF	TGTGCCAGCAGTACAGGGGTTCCGCAGTATTTT
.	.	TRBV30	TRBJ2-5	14	CAWSVRTGKETQYF	TGTGCCTGGAGTGTACGCACAGGGAAAGAGACCCAGTACTTC
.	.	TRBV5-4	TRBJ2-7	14	CASSFGRGPYEQYF	TGTGCCAGCAGCTTTGGCAGGGGTCCCTACGAGCAGTACTTC
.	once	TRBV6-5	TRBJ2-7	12	CASSSPAYEQYF	TGTGCCAGCAGTTCCCCTGCCTACGAGCAGTACTTC
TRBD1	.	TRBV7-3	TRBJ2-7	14	CASSPSGQGGEQYF	TGTGCCAGCAGCCCCTCCGGACAGGGCGGCGAGCAGTACTTC
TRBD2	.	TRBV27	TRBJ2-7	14	CASSPGLAGYEQYF	TGTGCCAGCAGTCCGGGACTAGCGGGCTACGAGCAGTACTTC
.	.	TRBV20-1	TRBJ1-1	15	CSASSTLQGNTEAFF	TGCAGTGCTAGTTCAACTTTACAGGGTAACACTGAAGCTTTCTTT
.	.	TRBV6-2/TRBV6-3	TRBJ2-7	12	CASSGRTAEQYF	TGTGCCAGCAGTGGCCGGACAGCCGAGCAGTACTTC
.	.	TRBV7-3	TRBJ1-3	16	CASSLNAGASGNTIYF	TGTGCCAGCAGCTTAAATGCGGGGGCGTCTGGAAACACCATATATTTT
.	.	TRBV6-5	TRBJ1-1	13	CASSYSSGSEAFF	TGTGCCAGCAGTTACTCTTCGGGGTCTGAAGCTTTCTTT
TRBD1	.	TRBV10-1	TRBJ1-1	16	CASSDGTGGLSTEAFF	TGCGCCAGCAGTGACGGGACAGGGGGTTTGAGCACTGAAGCTTTCTTT
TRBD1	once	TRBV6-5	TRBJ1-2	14	CASSYLQGALGYTF	TGTGCCAGCAGTTACCTACAGGGGGCTCTTGGCTACACCTTC
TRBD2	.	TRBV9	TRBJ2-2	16	CASSLGTSGRSGELFF	TGTGCCAGCAGCCTCGGGACTAGCGGGAGGTCCGGGGAGCTGTTTTTT
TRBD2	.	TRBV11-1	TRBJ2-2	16	CASSPTSGGPTGELFF	TGTGCCAGCAGCCCCACTAGCGGGGGGCCCACCGGGGAGCTGTTTTTT
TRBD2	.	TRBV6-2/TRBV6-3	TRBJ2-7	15	CASSQELADSYEQYF	TGTGCCAGCAGTCAGGAACTAGCGGACTCCTACGAGCAGTACTTC
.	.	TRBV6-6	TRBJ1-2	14	CASSNPGSPYGYTF	TGTGCCAGCAGCAACCCCGGGAGTCCCTATGGCTACACCTTC
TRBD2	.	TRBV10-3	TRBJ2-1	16	CAISANGGGAWDEQFF	TGTGCCATCAGTGCCAATGGCGGGGGGGCCTGGGATGAGCAGTTCTTC
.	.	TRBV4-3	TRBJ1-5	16	CASSQDLQGGNQPQHF	TGCGCCAGCAGCCAAGATCTCCAAGGGGGCAATCAGCCCCAGCATTTT
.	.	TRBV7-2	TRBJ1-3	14	CASSLRRSGNTIYF	TGTGCCAGCAGCTTAAGAAGGAGTGGAAACACCATATATTTT
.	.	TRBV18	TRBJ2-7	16	CASSPGAGEVGYEQYF	TGTGCCAGCTCACCGGGGGCGGGAGAGGTCGGGTACGAGCAGTACTTC
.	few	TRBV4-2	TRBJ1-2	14	CASSQAQGKGGYTF	TGTGCCAGCAGCCAAGCACAGGGAAAAGGAGGCTACACCTTC
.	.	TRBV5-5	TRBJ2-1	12	CASSRTDNEQFF	TGTGCCAGCAGCCGGACTGACAATGAGCAGTTCTTC
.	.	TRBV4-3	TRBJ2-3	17	CASSQDGRVAGLRTQYF	TGCGCCAGCAGCCAAGATGGCAGGGTGGCAGGGTTACGGACGCAGTATTTT
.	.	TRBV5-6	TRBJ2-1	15	CASTRSRASIHEQFF	TGTGCCAGCACGCGCAGCAGAGCGTCTATTCATGAGCAGTTCTTC
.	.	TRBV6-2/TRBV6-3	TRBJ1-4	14	CASSSRQLGEKLFF	TGTGCCAGCAGCTCGAGACAGTTAGGCGAAAAACTGTTTTTT